This T cell receptor beta chain was captured in a study of T cells in Graves' hyperthyroidism and ophthalmopathy (dated by TCRdb to about 2019). About the full investigation: Peripheral blood samples were taken at initial diagnosis, before any treatment was given. TCR V-J signatures able to tell the groups apart were searched for in a discovery cohort of 95 or so patients, of whom about 40 had Graves' ophthalmopathy and 57 had stable Graves' hyperthyroidism. In addition, the study compared T-cell repertoires in thyroid tissue and in blood from several Graves' hyperthyroidism patients. The roughly 94 discovery patients were randomly split 7:3 into training and test sets. The paper describes TCR Vbeta CDR3 sequencing of roughly 130 peripheral blood samples, made up of fewer than 50 ophthalmopathy patients, some 80 hyperthyroidism patients and 17 progressor patients. Following sampling, methimazole starting at 30 mg daily was given to hyperthyroidism patients, and high-dose intravenous methylprednisolone was given to ophthalmopathy patients. Whether ophthalmopathy could be predicted prospectively was tested in an independent validation cohort made up of 18 to 20 hyperthyroidism patients plus 17 patients who later progressed to ophthalmopathy. The paper's findings and limits, for the study overall: In cross-validation, a model built on a 13 V-J signature told ophthalmopathy apart from stable hyperthyroidism with over 85% sensitivity and about 81% specificity, and in testing the same model reached 80%/75%. In validation, the model predicted progression to ophthalmopathy a median of about 6.8 months before onset, with 65% to 71% sensitivity and nearly 75% specificity. Most expanded thyroid clonotypes (frequency above 0.001) were also detected in blood, a finding suggesting that blood repertoires may reflect thyroid immune responses. Sample size was not statistically predetermined, and blinding of investigators to group allocation was not performed.

This clonotype was counted only a few times. The antigen it binds to is not known. This may stem from a read error, because a much larger clone lies one nucleotide away. Amplification of TCR beta CDR3 regions was carried out from RNA transcripts. The TCR CDR3 was subjected to a first round of RT-PCR using the HTBI primer set and the Qiagen OneStep RT-PCR kit. Libraries were constructed in a second round of multiplex PCR, after which size selection and purification were carried out. Paired-end sequencing of the libraries was performed with 100 bp reads on an Illumina HiSeq2000. The original methods were these. SOAPnuke was used to process the raw data, removing reads that contained adapters or uncalled bases, had a mean Phred below 15, or lacked an exact match to the constant primer or identifier. High-quality paired reads were merged using COPE v1.2.5, and each unique nucleotide sequence was defined as a clonotype. Clonotypes were aligned to IMGT TRBV, TRBD and TRBJ reference segments using MiTCR v1.1. Analysis was restricted to V-J combinations with a frequency above 0.0001, which covered roughly 99% of repertoires. The TCS score was defined as F50 (clonal expansion) divided by E x V (chaos), with BLOSUM62-based TCRdist calculated between CDR3 peptides within each V-J. Welch's t-statistics and random forest reduced around 510 V-J features to roughly 13, which were used in a naive Bayes classifier (R e1071). The public reads were reprocessed in TCRdb via fastp at Q25 and MiXCR, keeping in-frame beta chains. Rows with a matching CDR3 protein are joined into one entry that keeps the most common DNA and genes. None of the V and J calls come from the authors' own analysis; TCRdb made them. The sample records 700,000 or so distinct CDR3 sequences, 16% of which are singletons. Approximately 8% of the sample goes to the ten largest clones.

Graves' hyperthyroidism was defined as stable when no progression to ophthalmopathy occurred over 18 months of follow-up. Hyperthyroidism patients were newly diagnosed, had a disease duration of under 2 months, and were aged 18 to 65 years. Exclusion was applied to patients with uncontrolled infections, other autoimmune diseases, pregnancy or lactation. Diagnoses were established on the basis of clinical symptoms, serum thyroxine and TRAb, thyroid ultrasound, and orbital computed tomography. PBMCs were isolated from around 10 ml of fresh peripheral blood by Ficoll-Paque density gradient centrifugation. Total RNA was extracted using Trizol reagent, and RNA quality was assessed on an Agilent 2100 Bioanalyzer. The TCR comes from a man aged 18 to 30 with Graves' hyperthyroidism. The source material was blood.

For the CDR3, the sequence is CASSPQGATHTYEQYF. The DNA sequence follows: TGTGCCAGTTCTCCGCAGGGGGCAACCCACACCTACGAGCAGTACTTC. The chain employs TRBV18 and TRBJ2-7, with 8 bases aligning to TRBD1. Spanning cysteine to phenylalanine, the CDR3 consists of 16 amino acids. CDR3 DNA is the only sequence kept; it has 48 bases, read in frame from the first base. Germline trimming amounts to 9 bases on V and 2 bases on J, with 15 as the count of junction bases outside the gene matches. Looking up the germline V gene yields CDR1 KGHSH and CDR2 LQKENI.